A single sample gave rise to the 7 T cell receptor beta chains below, sequenced in a study of Graves' ophthalmopathy and Graves' hyperthyroidism. Amplifying from RNA transcripts, the study obtained TCR beta CDR3 regions. First-round RT-PCR used HTBI primers; second-round multiplex PCR followed. TCRdb analysed the multiplex PCR reads with MiXCR anew, one entry per CDR3 protein. The repertoire holds hundreds of thousands of distinct CDR3 sequences, with under 25% as singletons. Sample: peripheral blood. These receptors originate from a woman aged 18-29 years with stable Graves' hyperthyroidism.

This clonotype appeared many times. The genes are TRBV29-1 and TRBJ2-7, with 13 bases matching TRBD2. Germline CDR1 and CDR2: SQVTM and ANQGSEA. The CDR3 extends over 16 amino acids. After removal of 2 bases from V and 3 bases from J, the junction contained 7 bases not matched to a gene. The CDR3 nucleotides are TGCAGCGTTGAATCTAGGACTAGCGGGAGACTCTACGAGCAGTACTTC. It codes for CSVESRTSGRLYEQYF.

For this clonotype: This sequence may be a read error, since a much larger clone differs from it by one base. The chain is built from TRBV27 and TRBJ1-5, with D possibly TRBD1 on 5 matching bases. The CDR3 covers 13 residues. Germline V gene lookup returns CDR1 MNHEY and CDR2 SMNVEV (reference sequence). The CDR3 DNA reads TGTGTCAGCGGCCGGGACAGCAATCAGCCCCAGCATTTT. Protein: CVSGRDSNQPQHF.

This clonotype was observed at least ten times. V and J are TRBV5-1 and TRBJ2-5; unclear D gene. Trimming cost V 0 bases and J 4 bases, with 7 bases left between them. This CDR3 is 13 amino acids long. Per the germline V gene, CDR1 is SGHRS and CDR2 is YFSETQ. The CDR3, as DNA: TGCGCCAGCAGCTTGGCAGCTCGAGAGACCCAGTACTTC. Translated: CASSLAARETQYF.

This clonotype was detected ten times or more. The chain uses TRBV28 and TRBJ1-5; D remains ambiguous. Germline V gene sequence: CDR1 MDHEN, CDR2 SYDVKM. V gave up 5 bases and J gave up 7 bases, with 15 bases separating them. CDR3 length: 14 amino acids. CDR3 DNA: TGTGCCAGCAGTCCCCAAATGGAGGGCCAGCCCCAGCATTTT. It encodes CASSPQMEGQPQHF.

This clonotype was observed a few times. CDR3 sequence reads: CASSHMGLPDQYF. The CDR3 DNA sequence: TGTGCCAGCAGCCACATGGGACTCCCGGACCAGTATTTT. V and J are TRBV7-3 and TRBJ2-3; weak D call: TRBD2 (6 bases). Germline loops: CDR1 SGHTA, CDR2 FQGTGA. Trimming took 5 bases from V and 12 from J, leaving 18 bases between them. The CDR3 runs to 13 residues. Using reference TRBV7-3 and TRBJ2-3 for the parts outside the CDR3, the full variable domain is GAGVSQTPSNKVTEKGKYVELRCDPISGHTALYWYRQSLGQGPEFLIYFQGTGAADDSGLPNDRFFAVRPEGSVSTLKIQRTERGDSAVYLCASSHMGLPDQYFGPGTRLTVL.

This chain connects TRBV12-3 or TRBV12-4 to TRBJ1-1; no clear D gene. The V and J ends lost 1 base and 4 bases respectively, with 10 bases between them. CDR3 size: 14 residues. The CDR3 DNA reads as TGTGCCAGCAGTTTAGTTTCCCGGGCCACTGAAGCTTTCTTT. Its protein product is CASSLVSRATEAFF.

This clonotype was detected ten times or more. This may arise from a read error, as a much more abundant clone is one base away. This chain uses TRBV7-2 with TRBJ2-5, with 11 bases fitting TRBD2. The CDR3 has 16 residues. Germline V gives CDR1 SGHTA, CDR2 FQGNSA. CDR3 sequence reads: CASSLAGTSGQETKYF. The CDR3 DNA reads as TGTGCCAGCAGCTTAGCTGGGACTAGCGGCCAAGAGACCAAGTACTTC.